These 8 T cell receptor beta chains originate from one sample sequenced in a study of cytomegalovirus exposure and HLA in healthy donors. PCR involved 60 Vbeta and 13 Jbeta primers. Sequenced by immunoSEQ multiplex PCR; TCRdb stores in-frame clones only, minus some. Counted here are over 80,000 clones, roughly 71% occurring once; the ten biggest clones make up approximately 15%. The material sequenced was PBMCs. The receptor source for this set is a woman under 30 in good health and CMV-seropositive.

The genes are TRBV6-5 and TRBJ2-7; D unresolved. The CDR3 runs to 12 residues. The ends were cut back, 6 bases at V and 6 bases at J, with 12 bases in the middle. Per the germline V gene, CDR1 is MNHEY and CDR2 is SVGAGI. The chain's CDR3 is CASRPLTGEQYF. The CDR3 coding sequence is TGTGCCAGCAGGCCGTTGACGGGCGAGCAGTACTTC.

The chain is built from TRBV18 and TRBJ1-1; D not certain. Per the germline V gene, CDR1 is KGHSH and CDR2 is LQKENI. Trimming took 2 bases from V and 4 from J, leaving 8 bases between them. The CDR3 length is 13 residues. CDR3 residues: CASSPSGSTEAFF. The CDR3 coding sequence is TGTGCCAGCTCACCATCGGGGAGCACTGAAGCTTTCTTT.

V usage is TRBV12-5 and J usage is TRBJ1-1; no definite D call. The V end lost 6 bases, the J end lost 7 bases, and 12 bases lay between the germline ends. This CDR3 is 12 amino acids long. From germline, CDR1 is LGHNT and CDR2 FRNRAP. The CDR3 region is CASGVEGLEAFF. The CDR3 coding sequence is TGTGCTAGTGGGGTAGAGGGCCTTGAAGCTTTCTTT.

The DNA for the CDR3 is TGTGCCAGCTCACCATTACGAGGGGGAGGGCGAACTGAAGCTTTCTTT. It codes for CASSPLRGGGRTEAFF. The rearrangement joins TRBV18 to TRBJ1-1; the D gene is possibly TRBD1 (6 bases). From germline, CDR1 is KGHSH and CDR2 LQKENI. Trimming removed 2 bases at V and 5 bases at J, with 18 bases between. The CDR3 has 16 residues.

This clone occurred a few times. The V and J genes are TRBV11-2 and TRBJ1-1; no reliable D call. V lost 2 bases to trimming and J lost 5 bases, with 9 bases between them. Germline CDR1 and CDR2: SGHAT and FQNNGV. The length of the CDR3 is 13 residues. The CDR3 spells CASSLWSRTEAFF. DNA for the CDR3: TGTGCCAGCAGCTTATGGAGTAGGACTGAAGCTTTCTTT. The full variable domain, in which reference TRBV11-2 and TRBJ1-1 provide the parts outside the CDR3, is EAGVAQSPRYKIIEKRQSVAFWCNPISGHATLYWYQQILGQGPKLLIQFQNNGVVDDSQLPKDRFSAERLKGVDSTLKIQPAKLEDSAVYLCASSLWSRTEAFFGQGTRLTVV.

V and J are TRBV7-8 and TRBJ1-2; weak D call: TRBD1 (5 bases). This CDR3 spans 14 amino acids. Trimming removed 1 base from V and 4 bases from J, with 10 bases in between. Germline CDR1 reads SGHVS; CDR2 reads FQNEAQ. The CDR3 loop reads CASSLGNGAYGYTF. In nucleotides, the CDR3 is TGTGCCAGCAGCTTAGGAAATGGGGCCTATGGCTACACCTTC.

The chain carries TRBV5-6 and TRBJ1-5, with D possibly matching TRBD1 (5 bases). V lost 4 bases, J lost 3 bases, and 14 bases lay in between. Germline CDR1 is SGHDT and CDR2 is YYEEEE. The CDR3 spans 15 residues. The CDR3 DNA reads TGTGCCAGCAGCGTTCACCGGGACTTCAATCAGCCCCAGCATTTT. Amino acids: CASSVHRDFNQPQHF.

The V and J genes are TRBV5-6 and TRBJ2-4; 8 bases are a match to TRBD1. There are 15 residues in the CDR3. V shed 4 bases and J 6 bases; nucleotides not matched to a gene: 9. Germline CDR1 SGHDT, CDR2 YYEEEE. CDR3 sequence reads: CASSPVSGQGNIQYF. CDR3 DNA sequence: TGTGCCAGCAGCCCAGTTTCCGGACAGGGAAACATTCAGTACTTC.